This T cell receptor beta chain was recorded in a study of early stage breast cancer tumors. Trimming took off 5 bases at V and 3 bases at J, with 15 bases between the two ends. The CDR3 runs 15 residues. CDR1 and CDR2 (germline): MNHNY, SVGAGI (reference sequence). Clones were sequenced by immunoSEQ multiplex PCR, and TCRdb holds only the in-frame ones, with some missing. The data show 40,000 to 60,000 clones, around 80% seen once. Sequencing used blood. The V and J genes are TRBV6-6 and TRBJ2-3; D is perhaps TRBD1 or TRBD2 (6 bases each). This sequence was found in a person aged 35 to 50 with breast cancer. The CDR3 bases are TGTGCCAGCAGTCCCCTCGGGGGCGCAACAGATACGCAGTATTTT. It specifies CASSPLGGATDTQYF.